The 29 T cell receptor beta chains given below trace back to one sample, sequenced in a study of metastatic and nonmetastatic thyroid tumors. TCRdb reprocessed the PCR reads via MiXCR. This sample carries about 3,500 clones, approximately 40% of them seen once, and the ten largest clones take roughly 15%. Thyroid surgery was performed in patients who had received no treatment beforehand. Sequencing was carried out using adjacent normal tissue. The receptors shown here come from a male donor with papillary thyroid cancer or a benign thyroid nodule (not recorded which). Some clones in this sample may be carry-over from other donors' samples.

Worth noting for this clone: This CDR3 is missing its conserved last phenylalanine or tryptophan, likely due to a read error. The chain employs TRBV12-3 or TRBV12-4 and TRBJ2-3; no firm D call. CDR3 length: 15 residues. Here the CDR3 DNA reads TGTGCCATCAGTCCCCCTTATAGGCTCAGTGATCCGCAGTATTGT. This encodes CAISPPYRLSDPQYC.

The chain uses TRBV4-3 and TRBJ1-2; the D gene is possibly TRBD1 (5 bases). CDR1 and CDR2 (germline): LGHNA, YSLEER. The ends were cut back, 0 bases at V and 4 bases at J, with 12 bases in the middle. The CDR3 totals 15 residues. The CDR3 nucleotides read TGCGCCAGCAGCCAAGATTTGGGGCTTAGCTATGGCTACACCTTC. This codes for CASSQDLGLSYGYTF.

This sequence joins TRBV20-1 and TRBJ2-7; the D call may be TRBD1 or TRBD2 (6 bases each). This CDR3 has 17 amino acids. In germline, CDR1 is DFQATT, CDR2 SNEGSKA (reference sequence). Trimming stripped 0 bases from V and 0 bases from J, with 18 bases between. CDR3 residues: CSARDPSGATFSYEQYF. CDR3 nucleotides: TGCAGTGCTAGAGATCCCTCGGGGGCGACCTTCTCCTACGAGCAGTACTTC.

This clone was seen only once. Germline and junction disagree at one end, which may indicate a read error. J is TRBJ1-6 and V is TRBV10-3; D gene unclear. The CDR3 is 14 residues long. The germline V gene encodes CDR1 ENHRY and CDR2 SYGVKD. The CDR3 nucleotides are TGTGCCACCTGGCAGCACCGTTATAAGTCACCCCTCCACTTT. This encodes CATWQHRYKSPLHF.

The rearrangement links TRBV11-1 to TRBJ2-7, with TRBD1 matching 7 bases. Germline-derived CDR1 and CDR2 are SGHAT and FQDESV (reference sequence). Trimming at V came to 5 bases and at J to 6 bases, leaving 16 bases not matched to a gene. This CDR3 comprises 16 residues. The CDR3 region is CASSPDRVGLGSEQYF. Written as DNA, the CDR3 is TGTGCCAGCAGCCCAGACAGGGTAGGGTTAGGGAGCGAGCAGTACTTC. The whole variable domain, filled in from reference TRBV11-1 and TRBJ2-7, reads EAEVAQSPRYKITEKSQAVAFWCDPISGHATLYWYRQILGQGPELLVQFQDESVVDDSQLPKDRFSAERLKGVDSTLKIQPAELGDSAMYLCASSPDRVGLGSEQYFGPGTRLTVT.

This clone came up a few times. The chain recombines TRBV6-1 with TRBJ2-1, with D maybe TRBD1 (5 bases). In germline, CDR1 is MNHNS, CDR2 SASEGT. Trimming removed 9 bases at V and 0 bases at J, with 12 bases between. CDR3 size: 14 residues. CDR3 residues: CASQGGSSYNEQFF. The CDR3 nucleotides read TGTGCCAGTCAGGGCGGTAGCTCCTACAATGAGCAGTTCTTC.

The V and J genes are TRBV30 and TRBJ1-1; no reliable D call. This CDR3 comprises 13 residues. V was cut by 0 bases and J by 1 base, with 6 bases left in between. Germline V gene lookup returns CDR1 GTSNPN and CDR2 SVGIG (reference sequence). In nucleotides, the CDR3 is TGTGCCTGGAGTGTGAAGGGGAACACTGAAGCTTTCTTT. It specifies CAWSVKGNTEAFF.

J is TRBJ2-2 and V is TRBV7-9, with D perhaps matching TRBD1 (5 bases). Germline loops: CDR1 SEHNR, CDR2 FQNEAQ (reference sequence). The CDR3 consists of 11 residues. V was trimmed by 10 bases and J by 3 bases, leaving 6 bases between them. This CDR3 is CATRDTGELFF. CDR3 DNA: TGTGCCACCAGGGACACCGGGGAGCTGTTTTTT.

In nucleotides, the CDR3 is TGTGCCAGCAGCGTAGGTCCTAGCGGGGGCGACAATGAGCAGTTCTTC. Translated: CASSVGPSGGDNEQFF. The V and J genes are TRBV9 and TRBJ2-1; TRBD2 matches at 10 bases. Trimming at V came to 0 bases and at J to 5 bases, leaving 5 bases not matched to a gene. Looked up from germline, CDR1 is SGDLS and CDR2 is YYNGEE. This CDR3 comprises 16 residues.

This rearrangement joins TRBV6-2 or TRBV6-3 to TRBJ2-1, with 7 bases matching TRBD2. The V segment lost 5 bases and the J segment 8 bases; nucleotides outside the gene matches: 15. The germline V gene has CDR1 MNHEY and CDR2 SVGEGT. The CDR3 spans 16 residues. In DNA form, the CDR3 reads TGTGCCAGCAGTAGTGCGGGAGAGGGGTCGACCGATGAGCAGTTCTTC. Translated: CASSSAGEGSTDEQFF.

The V call is TRBV5-1, the J call TRBJ1-1; D call uncertain. CDR1 SGHRS and CDR2 YFSETQ come from the germline V gene. The V and J ends lost 0 bases and 0 bases respectively, with 6 bases between them. The CDR3 is 14 amino acids. The CDR3 nucleotides read TGCGCCAGCAGCTTGGGACGAGTGAACACTGAAGCTTTCTTT. Translating it yields CASSLGRVNTEAFF. The whole variable domain, remainder taken from reference TRBV5-1 and TRBJ1-1, is KAGVTQTPRYLIKTRGQQVTLSCSPISGHRSVSWYQQTPGQGLQFLFEYFSETQRNKGNFPGRFSGRQFSNSRSEMNVSTLELGDSALYLCASSLGRVNTEAFFGQGTRLTVV.

J is TRBJ1-3 and V is TRBV11-2; D uncertain. CDR1 SGHAT and CDR2 FQNNGV come from the germline V gene. Trimming shortened V by 6 bases and J by 0 bases, and 12 bases separated the two germline ends. This CDR3 is 15 amino acids long. CDR3: CASSPDQNSGNTIYF. The CDR3 bases are TGTGCCAGCAGTCCTGACCAGAACTCTGGAAACACCATATATTTT.

The V gene is TRBV6-6, the J gene TRBJ2-7, with D hard to call. Germline V lookup: CDR1 MNHNY, CDR2 SVGAGI (reference sequence). The V end was cut by 2 bases, the J end by 0 bases, with 11 bases between. CDR3 size: 15 residues. The chain's CDR3 is CASSYRESASYEQYF. The CDR3 coding sequence is TGTGCCAGCAGTTACAGGGAATCTGCCTCCTACGAGCAGTACTTC.

V gene TRBV7-2 combines with J gene TRBJ2-1; tentative D call: TRBD2 (6 bases). This CDR3 region has 14 residues. V was pared by 5 bases and J by 6 bases, with 14 bases between. Per germline, CDR1 SGHTA and CDR2 FQGNSA. The CDR3 reads CASSAFLAFNEQFF. The CDR3 DNA reads TGTGCCAGCAGCGCATTTCTAGCGTTCAATGAGCAGTTCTTC.

The V call is TRBV11-2, the J call TRBJ2-7; TRBD1 aligns across 8 bases. The CDR3 sequence is 14 residues long. Germline V gives CDR1 SGHAT, CDR2 FQNNGV. The trim removed 1 base at V and 4 bases at J, leaving 3 bases unmatched. Here the CDR3 DNA reads TGTGCCAGCAGCTTAGGCCAGGGGGCATACGAGCAGTACTTC. As protein: CASSLGQGAYEQYF.

As concerns this clone: The final CDR3 position lacks the conserved phenylalanine or tryptophan, pointing to a likely read error. Because the CDR3's place on the DNA is in doubt, the DNA is left out and the CDR3 is given as listed by TCRdb. The rearrangement links TRBV12-3 or TRBV12-4 to TRBJ1-1. The CDR3 sequence runs 14 residues, both termini included. This CDR3 is CASSFQGSGTEAYC.

Relative to its sample, this clone is large (0.1 to 1%). The rearrangement uses TRBV6-2 or TRBV6-3 and TRBJ2-1, with TRBD1 matching 12 bases. The CDR3 runs to 16 residues. The germline V gene has CDR1 MNHEY and CDR2 SVGEGT. V dropped 5 bases and J dropped 8; count of bases not matched to a gene: 10. CDR3 sequence (DNA): TGTGCCAGCAGTAGTGCGGGACAGGGGGCGATCGATGAGCAGTTCTTC. The encoded protein is CASSSAGQGAIDEQFF.

Details on this clone: An end of the junction does not agree with germline; a read error may underlie this. The rearrangement uses TRBV12-3 or TRBV12-4 and TRBJ1-2; 7 bases align to TRBD1. The CDR3 length is 13 residues. CDR3 loop: CASIPDRYYSYTF. The DNA for the CDR3 is TGTGCCAGCATCCCGGACAGGTACTATAGCTACACCTTC.

With regard to this clone: A read error is likely, as this CDR3 ends without the conserved phenylalanine or tryptophan. The DNA is left out, because the CDR3 cannot be placed on it with certainty; the CDR3 is given as TCRdb lists it. V is TRBV12-3 or TRBV12-4 and J is TRBJ2-7. The CDR3 spans 15 amino acids, including both terminal residues. CDR3 protein: CASSFGTGGSYEQSS.

As regards this clone: The junction departs from the called germline gene at one end, perhaps through a read error. CDR3 sequence: CASSDSTGGNSPLHF. The CDR3 DNA reads as TGTGCCAGCAGTGACTCAACAGGGGGGAATTCACCCCTCCACTTT. The chain uses TRBV6-5 and TRBJ1-6, with TRBD1 identical over 8 bases. This CDR3 spans 15 amino acids. CDR1 and CDR2 from the germline V gene are MNHEY and SVGAGI.

The chain employs TRBV12-3 or TRBV12-4 and TRBJ2-1; 7 positions match TRBD2. Trimming at V came to 6 bases and at J to 5 bases, leaving 4 bases not matched to a gene. The CDR3 is made up of 13 amino acids. The CDR3 region is CASSVRGDNEQFF. In DNA, the CDR3 is TGTGCCAGCAGCGTACGGGGGGACAATGAGCAGTTCTTC.

The gene calls are TRBV12-3 or TRBV12-4 and TRBJ2-7, with 9 positions matching TRBD2. CDR3 size: 14 residues. Trimming took 7 bases from V and 6 from J; bases not matched to a gene: 10. The CDR3 DNA reads as TGTGCCAGCATTCCTCTAGCGGGACCACGCGAGCAGTACTTC. Its protein product is CASIPLAGPREQYF.

The chain is built from TRBV30 and TRBJ2-1; 9 nucleotides agree with TRBD1. Germline-derived CDR1 and CDR2 are GTSNPN and SVGIG (reference sequence). Trimming removed 4 bases from V and 3 bases from J; junction bases left unmatched: 4. The CDR3 length is 14 residues. In nucleotides, the CDR3 is TGTGCCTGGACCGGGACAGGGTACTACAATGAGCAGTTCTTC. Encoded protein: CAWTGTGYYNEQFF.

This rearrangement joins TRBV7-9 to TRBJ1-2, with D unclear. Germline V gives CDR1 SEHNR, CDR2 FQNEAQ (reference sequence). The CDR3 totals 12 residues. With 5 bases removed from V and 1 base from J, the gap between germline ends came to 5 bases. CDR3 DNA: TGTGCCAGCAGCCCGGATAACTATGGCTACACCTTC. It encodes CASSPDNYGYTF. The full variable domain, rest sourced from reference TRBV7-9 and TRBJ1-2, is DTGVSQNPRHKITKRGQNVTFRCDPISEHNRLYWYRQTLGQGPEFLTYFQNEAQLEKSRLLSDRFSAERPKGSFSTLEIQRTEQGDSAMYLCASSPDNYGYTFGSGTRLTVV.

This clone occurred a few times. V gene TRBV30 combines with J gene TRBJ1-2; D is possibly TRBD1 (5 bases). This CDR3 comprises 14 residues. The V gene's germline CDR1 is GTSNPN and CDR2 SVGIG (reference sequence). V dropped 2 bases and J dropped 4 bases, with 14 bases sitting between them. Here the CDR3 DNA reads TGTGCCTGGAGTCAGGGAATAGGGAGCTATGGCTACACCTTC. Translated: CAWSQGIGSYGYTF.

The chain uses TRBV11-3 and TRBJ2-3, with a tentative D call TRBD1 (5 bases). The CDR3 is made up of 13 amino acids. The germline CDR1 and CDR2 sequences are SGHNT and YENEEA. Trimming removed 5 bases from V and 5 bases from J, with 11 bases in between. The chain's CDR3 is CASSVGQGDTQYF. In nucleotides, the CDR3 is TGTGCCAGCAGCGTGGGGCAGGGAGATACGCAGTATTTT.

This clone was seen more than once but under ten times. The chain is built from TRBV10-3 and TRBJ1-5; maybe TRBD1 (5 bases). The CDR3 covers 14 residues. V was pared by 10 bases and J by 1 base, with 14 bases between. Per germline, CDR1 ENHRY and CDR2 SYGVKD. DNA of the CDR3: TGTGCCACCCAGACAGCCGAGAGCAATCAGCCCCAGCATTTT. Amino acids: CATQTAESNQPQHF.

In this sample, this clone turned up a few times. The V gene is TRBV19, the J gene TRBJ1-2; D uncertain. V lost 6 bases and J lost 0, with 8 bases in between. Germline loops: CDR1 LNHDA, CDR2 SQIVND (reference sequence). There are 13 residues in the CDR3. The CDR3 sequence: CASSRASNYGYTF. CDR3 DNA: TGTGCCAGTAGCCGGGCCTCTAACTATGGCTACACCTTC.

This clone showed up just a few times. The V gene is TRBV6-5, the J gene TRBJ2-7; 9 nucleotides agree with TRBD1. The CDR3 has 16 residues. The ends lost 4 bases at V and 4 bases at J; junction bases unmatched: 11. Germline loops: CDR1 MNHEY, CDR2 SVGAGI. CDR3 sequence: CASSLWGGTGKYEQYF. The DNA of the CDR3 is TGTGCCAGCAGTTTATGGGGGGGGACAGGGAAGTACGAGCAGTACTTC.